What follows are 29 T cell receptor beta chains derived from one specimen sequenced in a study of shared clonotypes between healthy human individuals. The assay was immunoSEQ multiplex PCR, and TCRdb's table has in-frame clones only and misses some. The sample has under 1,100,000 clones; 70% to 80% are singletons. The sequencing sample was made of memory CD4+ T cells from PBMCs. Stated subset: CD45RA-negative fraction. These receptors were taken from a man between 18 and 35 years old in good health. Some clones in this sample may be carry-over from other donors' samples.

Of note for this clone: Other DNA sequences in this specimen translate into the identical CDR3. The V call is TRBV5-1, the J call TRBJ2-3; D is uncertain. Looked up from germline, CDR1 is SGHRS and CDR2 is YFSETQ. The CDR3 totals 14 residues. Trimming stripped 0 bases from V and 2 bases from J, with 7 bases between. DNA for the CDR3: TGCGCCAGCAGCTTGGGCCAGCTCACAGATACGCAGTATTTT. It is translated as CASSLGQLTDTQYF. The full variable domain, with the rest looked up from reference TRBV5-1 and TRBJ2-3, is KAGVTQTPRYLIKTRGQQVTLSCSPISGHRSVSWYQQTPGQGLQFLFEYFSETQRNKGNFPGRFSGRQFSNSRSEMNVSTLELGDSALYLCASSLGQLTDTQYFGPGTRLTVL.

The rearrangement joins TRBV5-3 to TRBJ2-5, with 9 nucleotides matching TRBD2. TRBV5-3 falls under the ORF class, with uncertain function. The CDR3 covers 14 residues. The ends lost 2 bases at V and 5 bases at J; junction bases unmatched: 4. CDR3 in DNA: TGTGCCAGAAGCTTCCCTAGCGGGAACGAGACCCAGTACTTC. It yields the protein CARSFPSGNETQYF.

The chain combines TRBV10-3 with TRBJ1-1; D is undetermined. This CDR3 region has 14 residues. V was clipped by 3 bases and J by 1 base, with 9 bases between them. Germline V gene lookup returns CDR1 ENHRY and CDR2 SYGVKD. The CDR3 DNA is TGTGCCATCAGTGAAAACGGACCGAACACTGAAGCTTTCTTT. Translating it yields CAISENGPNTEAFF.

As to this clone: A much larger clone lies one base from this, so it may be a read error. Additional DNA sequences in this sample encode the identical CDR3. The chain has TRBV5-4 and TRBJ2-3, with 9 bases that match TRBD2. The CDR3 runs to 14 residues. With V trimmed by 5 bases and J by 3 bases, 4 bases remained unmatched. CDR1 and CDR2 (germline): SGHNT, YYREEE (reference sequence). CDR3 sequence: CASSSGRGTDTQYF. CDR3 DNA sequence: TGTGCCAGCAGTAGCGGGAGAGGAACAGATACGCAGTATTTT. Complete variable domain (other parts from reference TRBV5-4 and TRBJ2-3): ETGVTQSPTHLIKTRGQQVTLRCSSQSGHNTVSWYQQALGQGPQFIFQYYREEENGRGNFPPRFSGLQFPNYSSELNVNALELDDSALYLCASSSGRGTDTQYFGPGTRLTVL.

In this sample, this clone turned up a few times. This rearrangement joins TRBV18 to TRBJ1-3; TRBD1 matches at 8 bases. V was pared by 3 bases and J by 5 bases, with 6 bases of the junction left unmatched. The CDR3 length is 15 residues. Germline V gene lookup returns CDR1 KGHSH and CDR2 LQKENI. For the CDR3, the DNA is TGTGCCAGCTCACCGACAGGACAGGGACGAAACACCATATATTTT. It is translated as CASSPTGQGRNTIYF.

The rearrangement joins TRBV6-5 to TRBJ1-1, with D possibly being TRBD1 (5 bases). V was clipped by 6 bases and J by 4 bases, with 18 bases between them. This CDR3 is built from 15 residues. Germline assignment: CDR1 MNHEY and CDR2 SVGAGI. Here the CDR3 reads CASSQSPGTGTEAFF. The CDR3 nucleotides are TGTGCCAGCAGCCAGTCGCCCGGGACCGGCACTGAAGCTTTCTTT.

On this clone: A far larger clone is off by one base, so a read error is likely. CDR3 protein: CASSDPAAADTQYF. The CDR3 DNA follows: TGCGCCAGCAGCGACCCGGCCGCCGCAGATACGCAGTATTTT. The chain carries TRBV4-1 and TRBJ2-3, with D hard to call. Trimming pared 5 bases from V and 4 bases from J, leaving 13 bases between. The CDR3 contains 14 residues. The germline CDR1 and CDR2 sequences are MGHRA and YSYEKL.

This chain joins TRBV2 and TRBJ2-1; 10 nucleotides align to TRBD2. This CDR3 spans 13 amino acids. With 7 bases clipped from V and 7 bases from J, the junction kept 4 bases outside the gene matches. Germline V gives CDR1 SNHLY, CDR2 FYNNEI. The CDR3 nucleotides read TGTGCCAGCACTAGCGGGAGTTGGAATGAGCAGTTCTTC. Amino acid sequence: CASTSGSWNEQFF.

This clone was counted a single time. This sequence joins TRBV27 and TRBJ1-5; D is ambiguous. Germline CDR1 is MNHEY and CDR2 is SMNVEV (reference sequence). The V end lost 0 bases, the J end lost 10 bases, and 16 bases lay between the germline ends. The CDR3 extends over 15 amino acids. The CDR3 protein is CASSLSGPVNRPQHF. The DNA of the CDR3 is TGTGCCAGCAGTTTATCGGGCCCCGTCAATCGACCCCAGCATTTT.

The chain combines TRBV29-1 with TRBJ1-1; D might be TRBD1 (6 bases). The CDR3 contains 11 residues. CDR1 SQVTM and CDR2 ANQGSEA come from the germline V gene. V was pared by 6 bases and J by 4 bases, with 9 bases between. This CDR3 reads CSVGTTTEAFF. The CDR3 DNA is TGCAGCGTAGGGACAACCACTGAAGCTTTCTTT.

Ten or more counts support this clone. Other DNA sequences from this sample encode an identical CDR3 as well. The chain recombines TRBV29-1 with TRBJ1-5, with TRBD1 identical over 9 bases. This CDR3 region has 13 residues. Unmatched junction bases numbered 0, after V lost 4 bases and J lost 2 bases. Germline-derived CDR1 and CDR2 are SQVTM and ANQGSEA. CDR3: CSVGTGGNQPQHF. The CDR3 nucleotides read TGCAGCGTTGGGACAGGGGGCAATCAGCCCCAGCATTTT. Complete variable domain (other parts from reference TRBV29-1 and TRBJ1-5): SAVISQKPSRDICQRGTSLTIQCQVDSQVTMMFWYRQQPGQSLTLIATANQGSEATYESGFVIDKFPISRPNLTFSTLTVSNMSPEDSSIYLCSVGTGGNQPQHFGDGTRLSIL.

The chain links TRBV6-5 to TRBJ1-2, with D possibly being TRBD1 (6 bases). This CDR3 has 13 amino acids. Trimming left V 5 bases short and J 8 bases short, with 15 bases between. The germline V gene has CDR1 MNHEY and CDR2 SVGAGI. The CDR3 DNA reads as TGTGCCAGCAGTCCGTTCGGAAGGGGGGGCTACACCTTC. Its translation is CASSPFGRGGYTF.

As regards this clone: This CDR3 is also generated by other DNA sequences in the sample. V and J are TRBV7-2 and TRBJ2-5, with a possible D match to TRBD2 (6 bases). CDR1 and CDR2 from the germline V gene are SGHTA and FQGNSA. V shed 1 base and J shed 2 bases, with 11 bases lying between them. The CDR3 has 15 residues. CDR3 nucleotides: TGTGCCAGCAGCTTAGGTGGTAGCGGACAAGAGACCCAGTACTTC. Amino acid sequence: CASSLGGSGQETQYF.

This CDR3 reads CSVEVGRYGYTF. The CDR3 DNA reads as TGCAGCGTTGAAGTAGGGCGGTATGGCTACACCTTC. The chain recombines TRBV29-1 with TRBJ1-2; D not certain. Between the trimmed V and J ends, which lost 1 base and 5 bases, there was a span of 8 bases. This CDR3 has 12 residues. Germline V gene sequence: CDR1 SQVTM, CDR2 ANQGSEA.

The rearrangement joins TRBV19 to TRBJ2-2; D not certain. The CDR3 loop spans 12 amino acids. Trimming took 9 bases from V and 7 from J, leaving 12 bases between them. Per the germline V gene, CDR1 is LNHDA and CDR2 is SQIVND (reference sequence). CDR3 amino acids: CASDRMDGELFF. Here the CDR3 DNA reads TGTGCCAGCGACCGGATGGACGGGGAGCTGTTTTTT.

J is TRBJ2-3 and V is TRBV28; 12 bases are shared with TRBD2. This CDR3 contains 19 residues. The ends lost 1 base at V and 6 bases at J; junction bases unmatched: 14. From germline, CDR1 is MDHEN and CDR2 SYDVKM. CDR3 in amino acids: CASSLSSGRASSISDTQYF. For the CDR3, the DNA is TGTGCCAGCAGTTTATCTAGCGGGAGGGCCTCATCTATAAGCGATACGCAGTATTTT.

This chain uses TRBV4-2 with TRBJ2-7; D uncertain. Germline V gene lookup returns CDR1 LGHNA and CDR2 YNFKEQ. V lost 0 bases and J lost 3, with 6 bases in between. The CDR3 totals 13 residues. The CDR3 DNA reads TGTGCCAGCAGCCAAGATGAGAGCTACGAGCAGTACTTC. This encodes CASSQDESYEQYF.

The V and J genes are TRBV5-1 and TRBJ2-7; 8 bases are a match to TRBD1. With V trimmed by 2 bases and J by 3 bases, 10 bases remained unmatched. The CDR3 has 16 amino acids. Germline lookup yields CDR1 SGHRS and CDR2 YFSETQ. CDR3 in amino acids: CASSLNTGGGGYEQYF. The CDR3 DNA is TGCGCCAGCAGCTTAAATACAGGGGGAGGAGGCTACGAGCAGTACTTC.

In its sample, this clone was seen many times. The chain uses TRBV4-2 and TRBJ2-3; TRBD1 aligns across 7 bases. The ends lost 2 bases at V and 0 bases at J; junction bases unmatched: 11. The CDR3 has 18 amino acids. Germline assignment: CDR1 LGHNA and CDR2 YNFKEQ. DNA of the CDR3: TGTGCCAGCAGCCAAAACATCCCGGGACAGTTTAGCACAGATACGCAGTATTTT. The encoded protein is CASSQNIPGQFSTDTQYF.

V gene TRBV9 combines with J gene TRBJ1-5, with D tentatively TRBD1 (5 bases). This CDR3 has 16 residues. V shed 3 bases and J shed 0 bases, with 13 bases lying between them. The V gene's germline CDR1 is SGDLS and CDR2 YYNGEE. The DNA for the CDR3 is TGTGCCAGCAGCGGGGGGGAGGCTGGTAGCAATCAGCCCCAGCATTTT. It translates to CASSGGEAGSNQPQHF.

The sample holds one count of this clone. J is TRBJ1-2 and V is TRBV28; 7 nucleotides line up with TRBD1. This CDR3 is 14 amino acids long. Trimming at V came to 6 bases and at J to 6 bases, leaving 10 bases not matched to a gene. Germline V gene lookup returns CDR1 MDHEN and CDR2 SYDVKM. CDR3 sequence (DNA): TGTGCCAGCAGCATCGGACAGGATACAAATGGCTACACCTTC. It specifies CASSIGQDTNGYTF.

The table lists this clone with a few counts. J is TRBJ1-4 and V is TRBV5-1, with D unclear. There are 15 residues in the CDR3. V was clipped by 0 bases and J by 0 bases, with 6 bases between them. The germline V gene has CDR1 SGHRS and CDR2 YFSETQ. The CDR3 is CASSLGFPTNEKLFF. The CDR3 nucleotides are TGCGCCAGCAGCTTGGGGTTTCCAACTAATGAAAAACTGTTTTTT.

The J gene is TRBJ1-1, the V gene TRBV4-3, with 7 bases aligning to TRBD1. In germline, CDR1 is LGHNA, CDR2 YSLEER. V was clipped by 3 bases and J by 1 base; unmatched bases: 2. The CDR3 loop spans 14 amino acids. CDR3 DNA: TGCGCCAGCAGCCATCGACAGGGGAACACTGAAGCTTTCTTT. Translation gives CASSHRQGNTEAFF.

The rearrangement uses TRBV18 and TRBJ2-3, with D maybe TRBD1 (6 bases). Germline V lookup: CDR1 KGHSH, CDR2 LQKENI. V gave up 0 bases and J gave up 3 bases, with 13 bases separating them. The CDR3 covers 16 residues. The CDR3, as DNA: TGTGCCAGCTCACCACCGGCAGGGGCAGGTACAGATACGCAGTATTTT. This encodes CASSPPAGAGTDTQYF.

This clone was detected only once. This chain uses TRBV21-1 with TRBJ1-5. TRBV21-1 represents a pseudogene. The CDR3 covers 19 residues. The CDR3 nucleotides are TGTGCCAGCAGCAAAGTCGATTCCCGGGGAAGGGACCTTATTTTGGTCGGGCATTTT. Protein product: CASSKVDSRGRDLILVGHF.

Turning to this clone: Its ends do not fully match the called genes, so a read error is possible. V is TRBV14 and J is TRBJ2-7; D gene ambiguous. Per germline, CDR1 SGHDN and CDR2 FVKESK. The CDR3 has 14 amino acids. CDR3 region: CASSPLGRSREQYF. In DNA, the CDR3 is TGCGCCAGCAGCCCCTTAGGTCGGTCTCGCGAGCAGTACTTC.

The V and J genes are TRBV9 and TRBJ2-1; a weak D match, TRBD2 (6 bases). The V gene lost 3 bases and the J gene lost 8 bases, with 12 bases spanning the gap. Germline values: CDR1 SGDLS, CDR2 YYNGEE. CDR3 size: 13 residues. The CDR3 region is CASSAGSRDEQFF. CDR3 nucleotides: TGTGCCAGCAGCGCCGGGAGTCGGGATGAGCAGTTCTTC. Full variable domain (remainder filled in from reference TRBV9 and TRBJ2-1): DSGVTQTPKHLITATGQRVTLRCSPRSGDLSVYWYQQSLDQGLQFLIQYYNGEERAKGNILERFSAQQFPDLHSELNLSSLELGDSALYFCASSAGSRDEQFFGPGTRLTVL.

The chain combines TRBV4-2 with TRBJ1-5; D is possibly TRBD1 (6 bases). The CDR3 has 14 amino acids. Trimming removed 2 bases from V and 5 bases from J, with 10 bases in between. Germline-derived CDR1 and CDR2 are LGHNA and YNFKEQ. CDR3 in amino acids: CASSQQKGDQPQHF. In nucleotides, the CDR3 is TGTGCCAGCAGCCAACAGAAGGGGGATCAGCCCCAGCATTTT.

This clone was observed a handful of times. This chain links TRBV9 with TRBJ2-5; D is undetermined. Trimming shortened V by 0 bases and J by 5 bases, and 5 bases separated the two germline ends. The V gene's germline CDR1 is SGDLS and CDR2 YYNGEE. This CDR3 comprises 12 residues. CDR3 in amino acids: CASSVADETQYF. In DNA form, the CDR3 reads TGTGCCAGCAGCGTAGCTGATGAGACCCAGTACTTC.